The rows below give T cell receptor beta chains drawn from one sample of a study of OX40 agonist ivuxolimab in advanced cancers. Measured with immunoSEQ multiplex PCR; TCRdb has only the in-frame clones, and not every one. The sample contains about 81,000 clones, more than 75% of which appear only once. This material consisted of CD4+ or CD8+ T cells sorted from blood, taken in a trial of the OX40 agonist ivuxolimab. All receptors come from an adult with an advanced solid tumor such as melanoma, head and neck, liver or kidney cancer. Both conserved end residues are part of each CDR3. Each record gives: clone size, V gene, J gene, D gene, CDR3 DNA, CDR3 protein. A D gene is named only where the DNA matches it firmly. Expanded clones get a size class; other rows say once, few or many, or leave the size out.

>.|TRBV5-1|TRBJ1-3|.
TGCGCCAGCAGCTCGTCGGGGCTTAGCTCTGGAAACACCATATATTTT
CASSSSGLSSGNTIYF
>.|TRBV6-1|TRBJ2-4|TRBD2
TGTGCCAGCAGTGTCATTGGGGGAGGGAACATTCAGTACTTC
CASSVIGGGNIQYF
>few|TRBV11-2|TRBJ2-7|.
TGTGCCAGCAGCTTCAAAGGGGAGCAGTACTTC
CASSFKGEQYF
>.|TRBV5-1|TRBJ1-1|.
TGCGCCAGCAGCCTGGGGTACACTGAAGCTTTCTTT
CASSLGYTEAFF
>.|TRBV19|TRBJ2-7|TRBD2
TGTGCCAGTACAGCGGGGTTCGGTTACGAGCAGTACTTC
CASTAGFGYEQYF
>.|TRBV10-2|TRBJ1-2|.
TGCGCCAGCATGAGGGATGCCTATGGCTACACCTTC
CASMRDAYGYTF
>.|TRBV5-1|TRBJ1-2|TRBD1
TGCGCCAGCAGCTTGGGGACAGGGAGCACCGGGGGTGGCTACACCTTC
CASSLGTGSTGGGYTF
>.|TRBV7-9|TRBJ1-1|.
TGTGCCAGCAGCTCACAGGTGAACACTGAAGCTTTCTTT
CASSSQVNTEAFF
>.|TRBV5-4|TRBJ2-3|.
TGTGCCAGCAGCTTGGAGGGGACAGATACGCAGTATTTT
CASSLEGTDTQYF
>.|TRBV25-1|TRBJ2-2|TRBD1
TGTGCCAGCAGTGAAGCAGGGGGTGTCGGGGAGCTGTTTTTT
CASSEAGGVGELFF
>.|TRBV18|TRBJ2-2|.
TGTGCCAGCTCACCAGTCGGGGGCGCGAACACCGGGGAGCTGTTTTTT
CASSPVGGANTGELFF
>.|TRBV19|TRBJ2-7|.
TGTGCCAGCAGCGTCCGGGACGCCGGAAACTACGAGCAGTACTTC
CASSVRDAGNYEQYF
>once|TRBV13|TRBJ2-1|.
TGTGCCAGCAGCCTGGCCTCATACAATGAGCAGTTCTTC
CASSLASYNEQFF
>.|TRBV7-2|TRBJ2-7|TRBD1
TGTGCCAGCAGCTTACAGGGGGCCCAATACGAGCAGTACTTC
CASSLQGAQYEQYF
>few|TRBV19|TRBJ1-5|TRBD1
TGTGCCAGTAGCCGGGACAGGGGGTCGGGTAGCAATCAGCCCCAGCATTTT
CASSRDRGSGSNQPQHF
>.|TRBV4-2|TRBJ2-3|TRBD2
TGTGCCAGCAGCCAACGGGGGGATATAGATACGCAGTATTTT
CASSQRGDIDTQYF
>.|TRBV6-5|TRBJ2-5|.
TGTGCCAGCAGTTACGGACCAGGGGCGGCGGAGACCCAGTACTTC
CASSYGPGAAETQYF
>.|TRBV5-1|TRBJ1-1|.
TGCGCCAGCAGCTTGGAGAGTGACACTGAAGCTTTCTTT
CASSLESDTEAFF
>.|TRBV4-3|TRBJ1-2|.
TGCGCCAGCAGCCAAGGTCAGAAAGGGGACTATGGCTACACCTTC
CASSQGQKGDYGYTF
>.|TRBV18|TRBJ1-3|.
TGTGCCAGCTCACCACCGGGGCTTCAGGGGTCCCCTCTCTCTGGAAACACCATATATTTT
CASSPPGLQGSPLSGNTIYF
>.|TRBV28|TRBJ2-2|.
TGTGCCAGCAGAGGGGCCCTGGGGGACACCGGGGAGCTGTTTTTT
CASRGALGDTGELFF
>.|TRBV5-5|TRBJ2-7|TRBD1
TGTGCCAGCAGCTGGGACAGGGGGAAGTCGGACGAGCAGTACTTC
CASSWDRGKSDEQYF